This T cell receptor (beta chain) was retrieved from a study of CD8+ T cells in alopecia areata. Overall study findings and caveats: Sequencing of scalp tissue also captures the resident alphabeta T cells of normal skin. Lesional scalp, notably in alopecia totalis/universalis, had clonality above that of normal scalp.

Germline trimming cut 5 bases from V and 5 bases from J; bases unmatched to any gene: 9. CDR1 is MGHDK and CDR2 is SYGVNS in the germline V gene. The CDR3 extends over 15 amino acids. Extracted RNA was reverse transcribed, and the resulting cDNA served as sequencing template. Assay used: immunoSEQ multiplex PCR; TCRdb lists only in-frame clones, some missing. The sample records under 85,000 clones, more than 40% being singletons. Specimens obtained from alopecia areata patients comprised lesional scalp punch biopsies and peripheral blood. CD4+ and CD8+ T cells were sorted from PBMCs stained for CD3, CD4 and CD8. This clone occurred a few times. The antigen is not known.

The TCR originated in a human donor with alopecia areata. The material was CD8+ T cells sorted from blood, obtained at week 0. The J gene is TRBJ2-5, the V gene TRBV25-1; 9 bases line up with TRBD1. CDR3 protein: CASSLTGGAWETQYF. DNA of the CDR3: TGTGCCAGCAGTCTCACAGGGGGCGCATGGGAGACCCAGTACTTC.